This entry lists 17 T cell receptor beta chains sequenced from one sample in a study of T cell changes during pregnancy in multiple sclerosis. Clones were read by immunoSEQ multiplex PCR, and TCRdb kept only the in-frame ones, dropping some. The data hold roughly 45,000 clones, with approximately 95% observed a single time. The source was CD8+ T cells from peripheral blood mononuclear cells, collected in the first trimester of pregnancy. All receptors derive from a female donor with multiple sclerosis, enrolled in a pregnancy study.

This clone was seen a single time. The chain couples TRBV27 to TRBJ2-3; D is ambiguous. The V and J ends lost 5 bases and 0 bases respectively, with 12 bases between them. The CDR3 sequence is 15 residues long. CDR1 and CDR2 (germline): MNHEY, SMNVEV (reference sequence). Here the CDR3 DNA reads TGTGCCAGCAGTAAAGAAAGAGCTAGCACAGATACGCAGTATTTT. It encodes CASSKERASTDTQYF.

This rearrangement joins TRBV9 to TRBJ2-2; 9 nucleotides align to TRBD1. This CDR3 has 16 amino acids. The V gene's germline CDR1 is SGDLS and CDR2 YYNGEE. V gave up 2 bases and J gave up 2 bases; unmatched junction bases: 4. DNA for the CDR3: TGTGCCAGCAGCGTCAGGGGACAGGGAAACACCGGGGAGCTGTTTTTT. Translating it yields CASSVRGQGNTGELFF.

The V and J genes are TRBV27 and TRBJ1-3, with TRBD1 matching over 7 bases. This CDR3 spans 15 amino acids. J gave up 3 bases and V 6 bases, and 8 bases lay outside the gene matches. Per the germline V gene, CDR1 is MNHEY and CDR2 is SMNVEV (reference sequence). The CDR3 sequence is CASSHGTALGNTIYF. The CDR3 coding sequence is TGTGCCAGCAGCCACGGGACAGCTCTTGGAAACACCATATATTTT.

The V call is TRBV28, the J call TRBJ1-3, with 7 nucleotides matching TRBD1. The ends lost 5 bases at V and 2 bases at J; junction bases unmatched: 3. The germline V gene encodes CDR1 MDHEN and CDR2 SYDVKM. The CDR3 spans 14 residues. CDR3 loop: CASSDGTAGNTIYF. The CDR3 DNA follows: TGTGCCAGCAGTGACGGGACAGCTGGAAACACCATATATTTT. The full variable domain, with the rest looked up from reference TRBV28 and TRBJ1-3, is DVKVTQSSRYLVKRTGEKVFLECVQDMDHENMFWYRQDPGLGLRLIYFSYDVKMKEKGDIPEGYSVSREKKERFSLILESASTNQTSMYLCASSDGTAGNTIYFGEGSWLTVV.

The CDR3 spells CASSPRLAEYQETQYF. The CDR3 DNA is TGTGCCAGCAGTCCCAGACTAGCAGAGTACCAAGAGACCCAGTACTTC. The chain has TRBV27 and TRBJ2-5; 7 bases map to TRBD2. The CDR3 covers 16 residues. The V gene end was trimmed by 5 bases and the J gene end by 0 bases; junction bases not matched to a gene: 9. Germline lookup yields CDR1 MNHEY and CDR2 SMNVEV (reference sequence).

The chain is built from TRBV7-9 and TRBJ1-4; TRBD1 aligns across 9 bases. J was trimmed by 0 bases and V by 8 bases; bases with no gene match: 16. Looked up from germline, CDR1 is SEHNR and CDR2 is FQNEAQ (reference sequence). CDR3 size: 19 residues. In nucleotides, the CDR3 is TGTGCCAGCTCGCCTCGTAGGGACAGGGCCCCAACAACTAATGAAAAACTGTTTTTT. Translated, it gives CASSPRRDRAPTTNEKLFF. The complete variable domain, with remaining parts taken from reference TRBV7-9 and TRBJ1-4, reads DTGVSQNPRHKITKRGQNVTFRCDPISEHNRLYWYRQTLGQGPEFLTYFQNEAQLEKSRLLSDRFSAERPKGSFSTLEIQRTEQGDSAMYLCASSPRRDRAPTTNEKLFFGSGTQLSVL.

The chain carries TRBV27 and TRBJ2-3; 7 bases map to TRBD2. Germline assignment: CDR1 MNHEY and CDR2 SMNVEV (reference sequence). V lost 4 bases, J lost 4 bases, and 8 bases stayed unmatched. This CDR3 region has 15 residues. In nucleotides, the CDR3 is TGTGCCAGCAGTTACACCGGGGGGTTTGCAGATACGCAGTATTTT. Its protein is CASSYTGGFADTQYF.

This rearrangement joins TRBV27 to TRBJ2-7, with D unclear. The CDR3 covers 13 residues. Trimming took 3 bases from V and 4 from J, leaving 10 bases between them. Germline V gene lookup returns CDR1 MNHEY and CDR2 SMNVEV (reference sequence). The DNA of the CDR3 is TGTGCCAGCAGTTTGTTCATAGATTACGAGCAGTACTTC. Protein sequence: CASSLFIDYEQYF.

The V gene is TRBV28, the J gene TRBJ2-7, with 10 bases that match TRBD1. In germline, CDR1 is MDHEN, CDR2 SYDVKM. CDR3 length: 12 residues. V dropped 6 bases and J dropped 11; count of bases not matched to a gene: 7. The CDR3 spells CASSADRGRKYF. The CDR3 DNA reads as TGTGCCAGCAGCGCCGACAGGGGGCGTAAGTACTTC.

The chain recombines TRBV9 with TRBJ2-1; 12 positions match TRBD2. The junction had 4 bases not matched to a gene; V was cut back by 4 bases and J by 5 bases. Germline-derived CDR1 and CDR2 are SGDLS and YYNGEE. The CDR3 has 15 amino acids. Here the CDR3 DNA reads TGTGCCAGCAGCCCACGACTAGCGGGAGACAATGAGCAGTTCTTC. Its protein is CASSPRLAGDNEQFF. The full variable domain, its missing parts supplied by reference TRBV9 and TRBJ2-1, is DSGVTQTPKHLITATGQRVTLRCSPRSGDLSVYWYQQSLDQGLQFLIQYYNGEERAKGNILERFSAQQFPDLHSELNLSSLELGDSALYFCASSPRLAGDNEQFFGPGTRLTVL.

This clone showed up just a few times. The CDR3 DNA is TGCGCCAGCCTCGACAGAACCTACAATGAGCAGTTCTTC. This translates into CASLDRTYNEQFF. The gene calls are TRBV5-1 and TRBJ2-1, with D possibly matching TRBD1 (5 bases). The CDR3 totals 13 residues. Trimming cost V 7 bases and J 2 bases, with 10 bases left between them. Germline V gene lookup returns CDR1 SGHRS and CDR2 YFSETQ. The full variable domain, with the rest looked up from reference TRBV5-1 and TRBJ2-1, is KAGVTQTPRYLIKTRGQQVTLSCSPISGHRSVSWYQQTPGQGLQFLFEYFSETQRNKGNFPGRFSGRQFSNSRSEMNVSTLELGDSALYLCASLDRTYNEQFFGPGTRLTVL.

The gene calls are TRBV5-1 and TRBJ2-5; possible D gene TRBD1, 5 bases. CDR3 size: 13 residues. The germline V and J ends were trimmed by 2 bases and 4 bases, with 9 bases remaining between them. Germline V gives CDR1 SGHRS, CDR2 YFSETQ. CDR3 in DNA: TGCGCCAGCAGCTTAGACAGCACAGAGACCCAGTACTTC. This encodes CASSLDSTETQYF.

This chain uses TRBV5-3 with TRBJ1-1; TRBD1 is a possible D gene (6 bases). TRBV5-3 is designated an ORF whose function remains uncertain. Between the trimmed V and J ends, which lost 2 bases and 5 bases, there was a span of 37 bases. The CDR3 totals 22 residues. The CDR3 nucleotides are TGTGCCAGAAGCTTCTCTGGAAGGTGGGGAGCTAACAGGGAGGGGATAGATACTGAAGCTTTCTTT. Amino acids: CARSFSGRWGANREGIDTEAFF.

The CDR3 coding sequence is TGTGCCAGCAGCTCCTCAACTTACGAGCAGTACTTC. It specifies CASSSSTYEQYF. The gene calls are TRBV9 and TRBJ2-7; D gene uncertain. The length of the CDR3 is 12 residues. Germline V gene data show CDR1 as SGDLS and CDR2 as YYNGEE. Trimming left V 4 bases short and J 4 bases short, with 9 bases between.

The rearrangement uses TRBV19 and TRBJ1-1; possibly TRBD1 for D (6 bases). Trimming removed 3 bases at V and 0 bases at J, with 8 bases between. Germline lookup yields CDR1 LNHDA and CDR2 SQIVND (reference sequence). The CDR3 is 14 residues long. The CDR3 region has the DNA TGTGCCAGTAGTATCGGGACACTGAACACTGAAGCTTTCTTT. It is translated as CASSIGTLNTEAFF.

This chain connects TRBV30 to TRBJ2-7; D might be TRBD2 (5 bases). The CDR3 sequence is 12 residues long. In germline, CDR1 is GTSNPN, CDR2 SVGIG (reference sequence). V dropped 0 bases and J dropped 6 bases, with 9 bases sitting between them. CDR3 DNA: TGTGCCTGGAGTGTACAAGGAGGCGAGCAGTACTTC. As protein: CAWSVQGGEQYF.

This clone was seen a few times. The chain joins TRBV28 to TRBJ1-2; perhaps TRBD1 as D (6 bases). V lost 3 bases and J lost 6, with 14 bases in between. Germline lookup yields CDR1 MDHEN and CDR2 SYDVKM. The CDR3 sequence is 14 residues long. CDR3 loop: CASSFPRGLNGYTF. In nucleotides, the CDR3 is TGTGCCAGCAGTTTTCCCAGGGGTTTGAATGGCTACACCTTC.